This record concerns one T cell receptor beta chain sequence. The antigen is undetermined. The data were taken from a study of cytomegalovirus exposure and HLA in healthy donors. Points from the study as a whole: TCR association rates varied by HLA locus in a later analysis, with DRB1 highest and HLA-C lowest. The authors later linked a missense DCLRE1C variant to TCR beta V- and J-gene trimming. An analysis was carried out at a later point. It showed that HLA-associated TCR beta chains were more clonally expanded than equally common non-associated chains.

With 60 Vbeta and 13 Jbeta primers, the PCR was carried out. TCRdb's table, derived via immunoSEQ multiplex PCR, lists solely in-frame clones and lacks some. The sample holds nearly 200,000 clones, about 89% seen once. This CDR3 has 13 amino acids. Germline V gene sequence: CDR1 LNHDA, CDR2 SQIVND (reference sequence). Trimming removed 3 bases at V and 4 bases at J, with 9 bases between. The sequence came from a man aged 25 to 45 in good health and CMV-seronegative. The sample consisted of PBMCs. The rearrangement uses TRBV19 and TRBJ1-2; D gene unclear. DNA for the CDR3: TGTGCCAGTAGTATTCAGGAGGGCTATGGCTACACCTTC. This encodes CASSIQEGYGYTF.